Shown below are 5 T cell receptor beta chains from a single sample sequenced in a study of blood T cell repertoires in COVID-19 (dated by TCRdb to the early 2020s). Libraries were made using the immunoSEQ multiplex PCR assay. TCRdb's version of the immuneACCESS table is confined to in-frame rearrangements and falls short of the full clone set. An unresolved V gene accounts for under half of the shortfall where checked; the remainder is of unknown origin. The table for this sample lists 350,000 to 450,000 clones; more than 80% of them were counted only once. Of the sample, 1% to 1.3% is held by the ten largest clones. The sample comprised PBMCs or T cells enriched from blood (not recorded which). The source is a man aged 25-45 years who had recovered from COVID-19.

The CDR3 region has the DNA TGTGCCAGCAGCCCCGGACAGGGACCCTACGAGCAGTACTTC. It specifies CASSPGQGPYEQYF. The chain links TRBV5-5 to TRBJ2-7, with 8 bases that match TRBD1. The CDR3 is 14 residues long. Per the germline V gene, CDR1 is SGHKS and CDR2 is YYEKEE (reference sequence). V was pared by 4 bases and J by 2 bases, with 5 bases of the junction left unmatched.

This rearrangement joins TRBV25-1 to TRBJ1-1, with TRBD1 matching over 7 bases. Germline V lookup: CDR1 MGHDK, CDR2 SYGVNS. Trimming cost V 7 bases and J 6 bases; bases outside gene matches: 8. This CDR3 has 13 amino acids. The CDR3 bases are TGTGCCAGCACTGCAGGGGGGCGGGCTGAAGCTTTCTTT. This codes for CASTAGGRAEAFF.

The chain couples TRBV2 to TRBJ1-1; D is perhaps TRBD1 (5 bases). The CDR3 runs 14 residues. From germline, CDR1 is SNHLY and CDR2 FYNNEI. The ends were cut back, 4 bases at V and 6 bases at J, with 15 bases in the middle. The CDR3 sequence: CASSAQDKSAEAFF. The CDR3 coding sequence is TGTGCCAGCAGTGCTCAGGACAAGTCAGCTGAAGCTTTCTTT.

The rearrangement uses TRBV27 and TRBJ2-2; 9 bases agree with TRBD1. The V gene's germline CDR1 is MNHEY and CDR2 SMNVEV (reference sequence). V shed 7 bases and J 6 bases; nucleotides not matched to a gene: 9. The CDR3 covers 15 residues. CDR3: CASTLNRGRAGELFF. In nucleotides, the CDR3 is TGTGCCAGCACCCTGAACAGGGGGCGCGCCGGGGAGCTGTTTTTT.

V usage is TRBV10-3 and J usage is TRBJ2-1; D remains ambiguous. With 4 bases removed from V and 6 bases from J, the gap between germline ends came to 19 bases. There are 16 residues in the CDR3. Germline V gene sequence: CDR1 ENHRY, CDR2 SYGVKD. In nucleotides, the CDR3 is TGTGCCATCAGTGGAAGCTCCAACCCGCCCCCCAATGAGCAGTTCTTC. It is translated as CAISGSSNPPPNEQFF.